The clone carrying this T cell receptor (beta chain) was seen a handful of times. Its antigen is unknown. Germline is not matched at one junction end, which may reflect a read error. This record comes from a study of response to subunit inactivated influenza vaccine. Study-level results: Few new T cells, the authors suggested, are recruited by each seasonal influenza vaccination.

TCRdb ran MiXCR on the RT-PCR reads and lists one entry per CDR3 protein. The sample comprises 500,000 to 750,000 distinct CDR3 sequences, about 15% of which are singletons, and around 10% rests with the top ten. The CDR3 extends over 13 amino acids. Germline V gene sequence: CDR1 MNHNS, CDR2 SASEGT. Specimen: PBMCs from blood, collected less than 13 days after vaccination. This TCR derives from a man aged 50 or older who received an inactivated influenza vaccine. The gene calls are TRBV6-1 and TRBJ2-7; 11 bases are shared with TRBD1. In nucleotides, the CDR3 is TGTGCCAGCAGAGAAGGGACAGGGGGCGAGCAGTACTTC. It translates to CASREGTGGEQYF.